The 11 T cell receptor beta chains below were found in one sample sequenced in a study of T cell repertoires in cytomegalovirus infection (dated by TCRdb to the late 2010s). The sequencer listed for this sample is Illumina HiSeq 1500. Using fastp at Q25 and MiXCR, TCRdb reprocessed the public reads and kept productive beta chains. One record per CDR3 amino acid sequence lists the most common genes and DNA. The sample table shows some 700,000 distinct CDR3 sequences, and 35% to 45% are seen once. The ten largest clones represent around 2.8% of the sample. Source material: PBMCs. These receptors were obtained from a human donor in good health (CMV status not recorded). Some clones in this sample may be carry-over from other donors' samples.

The chain joins TRBV7-3 to TRBJ2-3, with a possible D match to TRBD2 (7 bases). The V gene's germline CDR1 is SGHTA and CDR2 FQGTGA. The CDR3 consists of 15 residues. Trimming removed 5 bases from V and 5 bases from J, with 17 bases in between. CDR3 nucleotide sequence: TGTGCCAGCAGCCCCGGGGGGCCCAAAGGAGATACGCAGTATTTT. Its translation is CASSPGGPKGDTQYF. Supplemented by reference TRBV7-3 and TRBJ2-3, the full variable domain reads GAGVSQTPSNKVTEKGKYVELRCDPISGHTALYWYRQSLGQGPEFLIYFQGTGAADDSGLPNDRFFAVRPEGSVSTLKIQRTERGDSAVYLCASSPGGPKGDTQYFGPGTRLTVL.

The gene calls are TRBV15 and TRBJ2-7; D is ambiguous. This CDR3 comprises 13 residues. The V and J ends lost 8 bases and 0 bases respectively, with 11 bases between them. The germline CDR1 and CDR2 sequences are LNHNV and YYDKDF (reference sequence). CDR3 loop: CATGVGSSYEQYF. In nucleotides, the CDR3 is TGTGCCACCGGGGTGGGAAGCTCCTACGAGCAGTACTTC.

This clonotype occurred once. V gene TRBV20-1 combines with J gene TRBJ1-2, with 10 bases matching TRBD1. The CDR3 is 12 amino acids. The germline V gene encodes CDR1 DFQATT and CDR2 SNEGSKA (reference sequence). The ends lost 3 bases at V and 7 bases at J; junction bases unmatched: 2. The CDR3 protein is CSARTGGGGYTF. CDR3 bases: TGCAGTGCTAGGACAGGGGGCGGTGGCTACACCTTC.

This clonotype occurred once. A read error may produce the germline difference seen at one junction end. The chain has TRBV6-2 or TRBV6-3 and TRBJ2-7; TRBD2 aligns across 8 bases. Germline V CDR1 and CDR2: MNHEY, SVGEGT. The CDR3 runs 17 residues. The CDR3 protein is CASSRILGLAVSHEQYF. CDR3 coding DNA: TGTGCCAGCAGTCGCATCCTTGGACTAGCAGTCTCCCACGAGCAGTACTTC.

The chain couples TRBV7-6 to TRBJ2-5; 8 positions agree with TRBD1. The CDR3 spans 14 residues. CDR1 and CDR2 (germline): SGHVS, FNYEAQ. With 5 bases clipped from V and 2 bases from J, the junction kept 4 bases outside the gene matches. DNA of the CDR3: TGTGCCAGCAGCAGACAGGGGAATCAAGAGACCCAGTACTTC. Its translation is CASSRQGNQETQYF.

This clonotype came up many times. V gene TRBV7-9 combines with J gene TRBJ2-7; D may be TRBD1 (6 bases). Per the germline V gene, CDR1 is SEHNR and CDR2 is FQNEAQ (reference sequence). This CDR3 is 17 amino acids long. Trimming stripped 3 bases from V and 4 bases from J, with 22 bases between. In nucleotides, the CDR3 is TGTGCCAGCAGCTTGGCCCCACCTGGCAGGGGAGTTTACGAGCAGTACTTC. Protein product: CASSLAPPGRGVYEQYF. Using reference TRBV7-9 and TRBJ2-7 for the parts outside the CDR3, the full variable domain is DTGVSQNPRHKITKRGQNVTFRCDPISEHNRLYWYRQTLGQGPEFLTYFQNEAQLEKSRLLSDRFSAERPKGSFSTLEIQRTEQGDSAMYLCASSLAPPGRGVYEQYFGPGTRLTVT.

The chain has TRBV12-3 or TRBV12-4 and TRBJ2-7, with TRBD1 as a possible D gene (6 bases). V lost 6 bases and J lost 3, with 18 bases in between. The CDR3 contains 15 residues. The CDR3 loop reads CASSPPRGTFYEQYF. In DNA form, the CDR3 reads TGTGCCAGCAGCCCACCTAGGGGGACATTCTACGAGCAGTACTTC.

The rearrangement joins TRBV28 to TRBJ1-2; D gene unclear. With 1 base removed from V and 4 bases from J, the gap between germline ends came to 10 bases. Germline CDR1 reads MDHEN; CDR2 reads SYDVKM. The CDR3 runs 14 residues. DNA of the CDR3: TGTGCCAGCAGTTTATTTAGTGGAGGCTATGGCTACACCTTC. Its translation: CASSLFSGGYGYTF.

This chain's CDR3 is CASSLVLGARTEAFF. The CDR3 DNA reads as TGTGCCAGCAGCTTAGTACTGGGGGCGAGGACTGAAGCTTTCTTT. This chain uses TRBV7-2 with TRBJ1-1; the D gene is possibly TRBD1 (6 bases). The germline V and J ends were trimmed by 1 base and 5 bases, with 14 bases remaining between them. Per germline, CDR1 SGHTA and CDR2 FQGNSA. This CDR3 region has 15 residues.

This clonotype was seen repeatedly, ten times or more. The J gene is TRBJ1-4, the V gene TRBV7-2, with TRBD1 identical over 7 bases. The CDR3 is 15 residues long. J gave up 6 bases and V 3 bases, and 7 bases lay outside the gene matches. Germline CDR1 is SGHTA and CDR2 is FQGNSA. CDR3 sequence: CASSFQGGLDEKLFF. CDR3 bases: TGTGCCAGCAGCTTTCAGGGGGGGTTGGATGAAAAACTGTTTTTT.

The CDR3 DNA sequence: TGCAGCGTGAAACAGGAGCCTTATTCCCACGAGCAGTACTTC. This sequence encodes CSVKQEPYSHEQYF. This rearrangement joins TRBV29-1 to TRBJ2-7, with a possible D match to TRBD1 (5 bases). In germline, CDR1 is SQVTM, CDR2 ANQGSEA. Trimming pared 6 bases from V and 5 bases from J, leaving 20 bases between. This CDR3 has 14 amino acids.